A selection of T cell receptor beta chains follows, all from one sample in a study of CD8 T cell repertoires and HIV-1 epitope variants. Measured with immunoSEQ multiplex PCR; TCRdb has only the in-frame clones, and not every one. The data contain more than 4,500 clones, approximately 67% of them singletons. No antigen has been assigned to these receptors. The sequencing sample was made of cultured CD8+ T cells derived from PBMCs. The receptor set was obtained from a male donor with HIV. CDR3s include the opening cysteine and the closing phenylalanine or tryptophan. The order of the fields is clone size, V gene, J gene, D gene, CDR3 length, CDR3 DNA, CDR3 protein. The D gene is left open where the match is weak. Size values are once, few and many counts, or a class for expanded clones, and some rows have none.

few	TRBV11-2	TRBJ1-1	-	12	TGTGCCAGCAGCTTATGGAACACTGAAGCTTTCTTT	CASSLWNTEAFF
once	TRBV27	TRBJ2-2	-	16	TGTGCCAGCAGCTCATCACAGGGCTTGAACACCGGGGAGCTGTTTTTT	CASSSSQGLNTGELFF
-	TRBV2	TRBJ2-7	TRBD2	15	TGTGCCAGCAGTGTCCTCCAGCGGGAGTCGGACGAGCAGTACTTC	CASSVLQRESDEQYF
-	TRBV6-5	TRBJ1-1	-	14	TGTGCCAGCAGTTATGGCCTCACGAACACTGAAGCTTTCTTT	CASSYGLTNTEAFF
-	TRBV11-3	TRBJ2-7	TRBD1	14	TGTGCCAGCAGCTTGGGACAGTACCTTCGTGAGCAGTACTTC	CASSLGQYLREQYF
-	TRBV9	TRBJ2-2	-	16	TGTGCCAGCAGCGCCTCGGGGGCTCGATTCACCGGGGAGCTGTTTTTT	CASSASGARFTGELFF
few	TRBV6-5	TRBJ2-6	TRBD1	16	TGTGCCAGCAGTTACACAGGGGGCTCTGGGGCCAACGTCCTGACTTTC	CASSYTGGSGANVLTF
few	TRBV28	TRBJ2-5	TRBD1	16	TGTGCCAGCAGTTTAGACTCCCCGGGACAGCAAGGGACCCAGTACTTC	CASSLDSPGQQGTQYF
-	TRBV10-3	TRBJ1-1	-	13	TGTGCCATCACCCCGACGTTGAACACTGAAGCTTTCTTT	CAITPTLNTEAFF
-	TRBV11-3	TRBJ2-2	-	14	TGTGCCAGCAGCTTAGATACCTACACCGGGGAGCTGTTTTTT	CASSLDTYTGELFF
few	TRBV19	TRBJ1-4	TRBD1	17	TGTGCCAGTAGTACACAAACGGACAGGACGATGCGGGAAAAACTGTTTTTT	CASSTQTDRTMREKLFF
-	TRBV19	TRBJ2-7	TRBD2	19	TGTGCCAGTAGTCCTCCTAGCGGGGGCCATCTCTTTAATTCCTACGAGCAGTACTTC	CASSPPSGGHLFNSYEQYF
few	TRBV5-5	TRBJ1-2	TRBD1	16	TGTGCCAGCAGCTTTTTCGGGACAGGAGCTAACTATGGCTACACCTTC	CASSFFGTGANYGYTF
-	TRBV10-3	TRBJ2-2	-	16	TGTGCCATCAGTGAGTCGATTAGGGAGCAAACCGGGGAGCTGTTTTTT	CAISESIREQTGELFF
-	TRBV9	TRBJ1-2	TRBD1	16	TGTGCCAGCAGCCCCCCGGGGACAGGGGGTAACTATGGCTACACCTTC	CASSPPGTGGNYGYTF
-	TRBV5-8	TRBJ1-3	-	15	TGTGCCAGCAGCTTCGGACGGGACCCTGGAAACACCATATATTTT	CASSFGRDPGNTIYF
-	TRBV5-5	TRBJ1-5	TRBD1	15	TGTGCCAGCAGCTTGGATACAGGGGGCGGCCAGCCCCAGCATTTT	CASSLDTGGGQPQHF
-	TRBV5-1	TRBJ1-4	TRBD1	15	TGCGCCAGCAGCTTGTATGGGACAGGAGATGAAAAACTGTTTTTT	CASSLYGTGDEKLFF
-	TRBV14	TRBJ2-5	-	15	TGTGCCAGCAGCTCTCGCCGGGGGAAGAGAGAGACCCAGTACTTC	CASSSRRGKRETQYF
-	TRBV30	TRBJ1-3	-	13	TGTGCCTGGCCAGACTCGGATGGAAACACCATATATTTT	CAWPDSDGNTIYF
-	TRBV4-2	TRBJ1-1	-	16	TGTGCCAGCAGCCAAGATCGGGGGCAGTTCGGCGCTGAAGCTTTCTTT	CASSQDRGQFGAEAFF
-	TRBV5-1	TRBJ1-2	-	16	TGTGCCAGCAGCCCTTGGCCGGTAGAATTGGACTATGGCTACACCTTC	CASSPWPVELDYGYTF
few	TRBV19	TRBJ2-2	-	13	TGTGCCAGTGGGTGGGGGTACACCGGGGAGCTGTTTTTT	CASGWGYTGELFF
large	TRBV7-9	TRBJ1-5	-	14	TGTGCCAGCAGCCCGAGCTATAGCAATCAGCCCCAGCATTTT	CASSPSYSNQPQHF
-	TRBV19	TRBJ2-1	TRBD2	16	TGTGCCAGTAGTATAGAGGGCGGGAGGTCCTACAATGAGCAGTTCTTC	CASSIEGGRSYNEQFF
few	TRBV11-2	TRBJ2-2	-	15	TGTGCCAGCAGCTATCACGAGGGCGGCGGGGGGGAGCTGTTTTTT	CASSYHEGGGGELFF
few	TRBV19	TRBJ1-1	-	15	TGTGCCAGTAGTAAATCGACAGAATCGAACACTGAAGCTTTCTTT	CASSKSTESNTEAFF
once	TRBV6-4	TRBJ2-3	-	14	TGTGCCAGCAGTGATTTTACGGACACAGATACGCAGTATTTT	CASSDFTDTDTQYF
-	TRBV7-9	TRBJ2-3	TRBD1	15	TGTGCCAGCAGCTTGGGACAGGGGGCAACAGATACGCAGTATTTT	CASSLGQGATDTQYF
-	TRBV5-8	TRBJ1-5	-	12	TGTGCCAGCAGCGATCACAATCAGCCCCAGCATTTT	CASSDHNQPQHF
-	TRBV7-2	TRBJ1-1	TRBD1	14	TGTGCCAGCAGCTTGATGACAGGGGGCCCTGAAGCTTTCTTT	CASSLMTGGPEAFF
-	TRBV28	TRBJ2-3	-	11	TGTGCCAGCAAGTTCGGAGATACGCAGTATTTT	CASKFGDTQYF
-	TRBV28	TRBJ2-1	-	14	TGTGCCAGCAGTTTACTTCCCCAGGACAATGAGCAGTTCTTC	CASSLLPQDNEQFF
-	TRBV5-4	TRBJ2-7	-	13	TGTGCCAGCAGCTCCAGGGGTACGGGCGAGCAGTACTTC	CASSSRGTGEQYF
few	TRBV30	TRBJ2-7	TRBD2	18	TGTGCCTGGAGCGATACTAGCGGGGGGAACCTCATTTCCTACGAGCAGTACTTC	CAWSDTSGGNLISYEQYF
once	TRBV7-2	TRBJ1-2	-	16	TGTGCCAGCAGCTTAGGGGTGGTGCGGGGGGCGGAAGGCTACACCTTC	CASSLGVVRGAEGYTF
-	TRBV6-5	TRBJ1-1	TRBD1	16	TGTGCCAGCAGTTACGCGAACAGGGGGATGAACACTGAAGCTTTCTTT	CASSYANRGMNTEAFF
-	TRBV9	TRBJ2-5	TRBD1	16	TGTGCCAGCAGCGGGGCCCGGGACAGGGGAGGGGAGACCCAGTACTTC	CASSGARDRGGETQYF
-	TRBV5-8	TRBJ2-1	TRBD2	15	TGTGCCAGCAAAACTAGCGGGGGAACGATTAATGAGCAGTTCTTC	CASKTSGGTINEQFF
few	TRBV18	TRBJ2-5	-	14	TGTGCCAGCTCACCAGGACTTTCCCAAGAGACCCAGTACTTC	CASSPGLSQETQYF
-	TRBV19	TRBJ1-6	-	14	TGTGCCACCTGCCCAGGGCTTGGAAATTCACCCCTCCACTTT	CATCPGLGNSPLHF
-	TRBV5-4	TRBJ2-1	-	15	TGTGCCAGCAGCTCGGGGAGGGGGCCCTACAATGAGCAGTTCTTC	CASSSGRGPYNEQFF
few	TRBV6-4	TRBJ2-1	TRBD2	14	TGTGCCAGCAGTGAAGCGGGGGGGCCCAATGAGCAGTTCTTC	CASSEAGGPNEQFF
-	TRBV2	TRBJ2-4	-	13	TGTGCCAGCAAAGGGAGAGGTCAAAACATTCAGTACTTC	CASKGRGQNIQYF
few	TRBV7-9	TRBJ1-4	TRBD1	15	TGTGCCAGCAGCTTTCCGGGACAGCCTAATGAAAAACTGTTTTTT	CASSFPGQPNEKLFF
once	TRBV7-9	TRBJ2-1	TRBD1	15	TGTGCCAGCAGCCCCGACAGGGGATCTGATAATGAGCAGTTCTTC	CASSPDRGSDNEQFF
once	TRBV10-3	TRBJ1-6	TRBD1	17	TGTGCCATCAGTGACCGGGCAGAAGGACAGGGGAATTCACCCCTCCACTTT	CAISDRAEGQGNSPLHF